The rows below give T cell receptor beta chains drawn from one sample of a study of Graves' ophthalmopathy and Graves' hyperthyroidism. TCRdb passed the multiplex PCR reads through MiXCR, listing each CDR3 protein once. The table records roughly 610,000 distinct CDR3 sequences, around a fifth of them present only once. The sequencing sample was made of peripheral blood. The receptor source for this set is a woman between 18 and 30 years old with stable Graves' hyperthyroidism. Some clones in this sample may be carry-over from other donors' samples. Both conserved end residues are part of each CDR3. The D gene is left open where the match is weak. Rows give clone size only sometimes, using once, few, many, or a class for an expanded clone.

many	.	TRBV6-1	TRBJ2-7	CASRPGRPYEQYF	TGTGCCAGCAGACCAGGGAGGCCCTACGAGCAGTACTTC
few	.	TRBV11-2	TRBJ2-7	CASSLSGVLSYEQYF	TGTGCCAGCAGCTTATCAGGGGTTCTCTCCTACGAGCAGTACTTC
many	.	TRBV6-1	TRBJ1-1	CASSDSGRANTEAFF	TGTGCCAGCAGTGATTCGGGTAGGGCGAACACTGAAGCTTTCTTT
few	.	TRBV28	TRBJ2-3	CASSLYGGHTDTQYF	TGTGCCAGCAGTTTATACGGGGGACACACAGATACGCAGTATTTT
.	.	TRBV27	TRBJ1-6	CASSYSGMPPLHF	TGTGCCAGCAGTTACTCAGGGATGCCGCCCCTCCACTTT
.	TRBD2	TRBV5-6	TRBJ2-7	CASSPDSGAYEQYF	TGTGCCAGCAGCCCCGATAGCGGGGCCTACGAGCAGTACTTC
.	TRBD2	TRBV7-7	TRBJ2-5	CASSSGLAGGLLETQYF	TGTGCCAGCAGCTCAGGACTAGCGGGGGGGCTTTTGGAGACCCAGTACTTC
few	TRBD2	TRBV12-3/TRBV12-4	TRBJ2-3	CASSLSSGRSGDTQYF	TGTGCCAGCAGTTTGTCTAGCGGGAGGTCGGGCGATACGCAGTATTTT
.	.	TRBV20-1	TRBJ1-6	CSAATARDSPLHF	TGCAGTGCTGCGACAGCGAGGGATTCACCCCTCCACTTT
.	.	TRBV12-3/TRBV12-4	TRBJ2-2	CASRSQTSTGELFF	TGTGCCAGCAGATCCCAGACAAGCACCGGGGAGCTGTTTTTT
once	.	TRBV27	TRBJ1-6	CASSSLFGDYNSPLHF	TGTGCCAGCAGTTCCCTGTTTGGGGACTATAATTCACCCCTCCACTTT
.	.	TRBV10-3	TRBJ2-7	CAIKKGGDEQYF	TGTGCCATCAAGAAGGGCGGCGACGAGCAGTACTTC
.	.	TRBV20-1	TRBJ2-7	CSARVTTAYEQYF	TGCAGTGCTAGAGTTACGACAGCCTACGAGCAGTACTTC
.	.	TRBV7-9	TRBJ1-1	CASGLGGWNTEAFF	TGTGCCAGCGGCTTGGGGGGTTGGAACACTGAAGCTTTCTTT
many	.	TRBV12-3/TRBV12-4	TRBJ2-2	CASSWVGGELFF	TGTGCCAGCAGTTGGGTTGGCGGGGAGCTGTTTTTT
.	TRBD1	TRBV28	TRBJ1-2	CASGQGAEFYGYTF	TGTGCCAGCGGCCAGGGGGCGGAATTCTATGGCTACACCTTC
many	.	TRBV30	TRBJ1-1	CASRGEQNTEAFF	TGTGCCTCCAGGGGTGAGCAGAACACTGAAGCTTTCTTT
few	TRBD1	TRBV5-1	TRBJ2-2	CASSSAPGQRNTGELFF	TGCGCCAGCAGCTCAGCCCCGGGACAGAGGAACACCGGGGAGCTGTTTTTT
few	TRBD1	TRBV5-6	TRBJ2-3	CASSKDRPTFRTDTQYF	TGTGCCAGCAGCAAGGACAGGCCCACCTTCCGCACAGATACGCAGTATTTT
.	.	TRBV12-3/TRBV12-4	TRBJ2-5	CASSLEQPETQYF	TGTGCCAGCAGTTTAGAACAGCCCGAGACCCAGTACTTC
few	.	TRBV4-3	TRBJ2-5	CASSQDRAEQETQYF	TGCGCCAGCAGCCAAGATCGGGCAGAACAAGAGACCCAGTACTTC
many	.	TRBV11-2	TRBJ1-1	CASSREGAPTEAFF	TGTGCCAGCAGCAGAGAAGGGGCCCCTACTGAAGCTTTCTTT
few	.	TRBV6-1	TRBJ2-5	CASNPGGLEGGETQYF	TGTGCCAGCAACCCAGGGGGGTTGGAGGGCGGGGAGACCCAGTACTTC
.	.	TRBV7-2	TRBJ2-6	CATRRDSGANVLTF	TGTGCCACCCGGCGGGACTCTGGGGCCAACGTCCTGACTTTC
many	TRBD2	TRBV25-1	TRBJ2-2	CASSDSAGVNTGELFF	TGTGCCAGCAGTGATTCGGCGGGGGTTAACACCGGGGAGCTGTTTTTT
many	TRBD1	TRBV29-1	TRBJ1-2	CSVVEGAYHGYTF	TGCAGCGTCGTGGAGGGGGCATATCATGGCTACACCTTC
few	TRBD1	TRBV6-1	TRBJ1-2	CASNRGKDYGYTF	TGTGCCAGCAACAGGGGGAAGGACTATGGCTACACCTTC
many	.	TRBV28	TRBJ2-7	CASTKWGNEQYF	TGTGCCAGCACCAAATGGGGTAACGAGCAGTACTTC
many	.	TRBV12-3/TRBV12-4	TRBJ1-5	CASSLLGLSNQPQHF	TGTGCCAGCAGTTTATTGGGTCTGAGCAATCAGCCCCAGCATTTT